This T cell receptor (beta chain) was observed in a study of cytomegalovirus exposure and HLA in healthy donors. As for this clone: Its matching antigen is unknown.

60 Vbeta and 13 Jbeta primers were used in PCR. Measured with immunoSEQ multiplex PCR; TCRdb has only the in-frame clones, and not every one. This sample has 140,000 to 150,000 clones, with 77% found just once. Study-level results: An analysis that was carried out later associated 15,000 to 20,000 TCR beta sequences with HLA alleles at 0.05 false discovery rate.

CDR3 length: 18 residues. With V trimmed by 0 bases and J by 2 bases, 7 bases remained unmatched. Germline V gene data show CDR1 as SGHRS and CDR2 as YFSETQ. The chain couples TRBV5-1 to TRBJ2-7; 14 bases fit TRBD2. Sequencing was performed on PBMCs. This receptor was identified in a male donor in good health and CMV-seronegative. Written as DNA, the CDR3 is TGCGCCAGCAGCTTGGTAGGGACTAGCGGGAGAAGACCCTACGAGCAGTACTTC. This sequence encodes CASSLVGTSGRRPYEQYF.